This TCR beta chain was obtained from a study of regulatory T cells in long-lasting Graves disease. General study results and limits: Persistent Graves' patients possessed reduced TCR diversity relative to recently diagnosed ones. The study found persistent patients shared more public clonotypes (roughly 2,800) than new patients (approximately 870).

Documented time point: persistent/refractory GD, antithyroid drugs over 5 years with positive TRAb. Making the TCR library involved RNA that had been extracted from PBMCs. Construction of TCR beta libraries relied on iRepertoire HTBI primers and on Arm-PCR targeting CDR3 regions. TCRdb re-analysed the multiplex PCR reads in MiXCR, keeping a single row per CDR3 protein. The sample lists roughly 400,000 distinct CDR3 sequences, 21% occurring once. Regarding this clonotype: What it binds is unknown.

The starting material was peripheral blood mononuclear cells (PBMCs), obtained when the disease was refractory, from a patient treated with antithyroid drugs. The sequence derives from a female donor with Graves disease.

CDR3 region: CSARDPGGSSYNEQFF. In DNA, the CDR3 is TGCAGTGCTAGAGATCCCGGCGGGAGCTCCTACAATGAGCAGTTCTTC. This sequence joins TRBV20-1 and TRBJ2-1; 7 bases match TRBD2. The CDR3 has 16 amino acids. The J segment lost 0 bases and the V segment lost 0 bases, leaving 5 bases of the junction unmatched. CDR1 and CDR2 from the germline V gene are DFQATT and SNEGSKA (reference sequence).